This T cell receptor beta chain was captured in a study of cytomegalovirus exposure and HLA in healthy donors. Across the whole study: The study placed 80% to 85% of its roughly 430 genotyped donors in the Caucasian-associated ancestry cluster.

As for this clone: Its antigen is as yet unknown.

PCR was performed using 60 Vbeta and 13 Jbeta primers. The assay was immunoSEQ multiplex PCR, and TCRdb's table has in-frame clones only and misses some. The profile covers over 150,000 clones, with less than 85% appearing a single time and more than 3.5% taken by the ten largest. This CDR3 is 15 amino acids long. CDR1 and CDR2 from the germline V gene are SNHLY and FYNNEI. Trimming shortened V by 2 bases and J by 3 bases, and 13 bases separated the two germline ends. Study findings and constraints: When a later analysis was performed, an Asian-associated ancestry cluster reportedly had fewer N-insertions than the approximately 680-donor mean.

This TCR was sampled from a man in his forties or fifties in good health and CMV-seronegative. The chain joins TRBV2 to TRBJ1-2; no definite D call. The source material was PBMCs. The CDR3, as DNA: TGTGCCAGCAGTGAATCGGCAGACTGGGACTATGGCTACACCTTC. Its protein product is CASSESADWDYGYTF.